The present T cell receptor (beta chain) was sequenced within a study of T-cell memory formation after mild COVID-19. Study findings and constraints: Memory cells collected pre-infection included some clones that later responded, suggesting cross-reactive memory joined.

TCRdb re-called the 5' RACE reads through MiXCR, storing one row per CDR3 protein. The data contain 150,000 to 200,000 distinct CDR3 sequences, approximately 10% of them singletons. A word on this clonotype: No antigen is known for it.

The CDR3 is 15 residues long. CDR1 is DFQATT and CDR2 is SNEGSKA in the germline V gene (reference sequence). Losses at the gene ends were 3 bases for V and 6 bases for J; bases not matched to a gene: 8. The specimen sequenced was PBMCs or a T cell subset sorted from them (not recorded which). The receptor comes from a man between 18 and 29 years old who had mild COVID-19 (a few samples of this study predate the infection). Cell type and time point are not known. The V and J genes are TRBV20-1 and TRBJ1-6; 7 bases are shared with TRBD1. DNA of the CDR3: TGCAGTGCTAGCTCGGTGGGGACAGTTAATTCACCCCTCCACTTT. This encodes CSASSVGTVNSPLHF.